This TCR beta chain was documented in a study of shared clonotypes between healthy human individuals. Study-level information: Researchers drew samples from two women and a few men aged 18 to 49.

The assay ran at deep level. Using immunoSEQ multiplex PCR, the repertoire was profiled, and TCRdb retains in-frame clones only, with some absent. The sample has about 2.1 million clones; 85% to 95% are singletons. Naivety among CD8 cells was defined by CD45RO negativity and positive CCR7 selection, thereby excluding terminally differentiated effector memory CD45RA+ cells. The CDR3 loop spans 16 amino acids. The germline gives CDR1 SGHAT, CDR2 FQNNGV. V gave up 0 bases and J gave up 4 bases; unmatched junction bases: 3. V and J are TRBV11-2 and TRBJ2-1, with 10 bases lining up with TRBD2. This sequence was found in a man younger than 35 in good health. Some clones in this sample may be carry-over from other donors' samples. The material sequenced was naive CD8+ T cells from PBMCs. The CDR3 loop reads CASSLEAAGGYNEQFF. The DNA of the CDR3 is TGTGCCAGCAGCTTAGAAGCAGCGGGAGGGTACAATGAGCAGTTCTTC.